These 27 T cell receptor beta chains came from one sample sequenced in a study of blood T cell repertoires in COVID-19. Profiled with immunoSEQ multiplex PCR; TCRdb holds only in-frame clones, not every one. This table holds around 100,000 clones, roughly 85% found once. The sequencing sample was made of peripheral blood. The receptors were sampled from an older man with active or convalescent COVID-19.

The rearrangement uses TRBV11-2 and TRBJ2-5, with 10 bases lining up with TRBD1. CDR3 length equals 14 residues. J lost 5 bases, V lost 4 bases, and 4 bases had no gene match. Germline V CDR1 and CDR2: SGHAT, FQNNGV. CDR3 sequence: CASSSDRGRETQYF. In DNA, the CDR3 is TGTGCCAGCAGCTCCGACAGGGGGCGGGAGACCCAGTACTTC.

The chain combines TRBV11-2 with TRBJ2-3, with TRBD2 identical over 10 bases. The length of the CDR3 is 17 residues. J was trimmed by 0 bases and V by 1 base; bases with no gene match: 4. From germline, CDR1 is SGHAT and CDR2 FQNNGV. Here the CDR3 DNA reads TGTGCCAGCAGCTTAGCGACTAGCGGGTTTAGCACAGATACGCAGTATTTT. This encodes CASSLATSGFSTDTQYF.

This sequence joins TRBV5-1 and TRBJ2-7, with 11 bases matching TRBD1. The CDR3 is made up of 14 amino acids. In germline, CDR1 is SGHRS, CDR2 YFSETQ. The V gene end was trimmed by 4 bases and the J gene end by 5 bases; junction bases not matched to a gene: 5. The DNA of the CDR3 is TGCGCCAGCAGCCCCCGGGACAGGGGGGACGAGCAGTACTTC. Protein: CASSPRDRGDEQYF.

The rearrangement uses TRBV18 and TRBJ1-2; 7 bases are shared with TRBD1. Germline CDR1 KGHSH, CDR2 LQKENI. The CDR3 spans 13 residues. The J segment lost 4 bases and the V segment lost 3 bases, leaving 2 bases of the junction unmatched. For the CDR3, the DNA is TGTGCCAGCTCACCGGGGACAGTCTATGGCTACACCTTC. This encodes CASSPGTVYGYTF.

This chain links TRBV6-5 with TRBJ2-3; TRBD1 matches at 9 bases. The CDR3 is 15 amino acids. Germline V gene data show CDR1 as MNHEY and CDR2 as SVGAGI. V lost 7 bases and J lost 3; bases outside the gene matches: 8. Here the CDR3 DNA reads TGTGCCAGCACCAGGACAGGGGAGAAGACAGATACGCAGTATTTT. Residues: CASTRTGEKTDTQYF.

V and J are TRBV7-8 and TRBJ1-3, with D uncertain. Germline-derived CDR1 and CDR2 are SGHVS and FQNEAQ. The CDR3 consists of 16 residues. The V end was cut by 5 bases, the J end by 4 bases, with 18 bases between. CDR3 in amino acids: CASSLRLSARGNTIYF. The CDR3 nucleotides are TGTGCCAGCAGCCTAAGACTGTCGGCGCGCGGAAACACCATATATTTT.

The chain joins TRBV7-8 to TRBJ2-1; tentatively, D is TRBD2 (6 bases). Trimming stripped 1 base from V and 1 base from J, with 11 bases between. Germline lookup yields CDR1 SGHVS and CDR2 FQNEAQ. This CDR3 is 16 amino acids long. The CDR3 coding sequence is TGTGCCAGCAGCTTAGGTGGGACTTCTTCCTACAATGAGCAGTTCTTC. Its protein product is CASSLGGTSSYNEQFF.

The chain joins TRBV3-1 (or the pseudogene TRBV3-2) to TRBJ1-2; D is unresolved. CDR1 and CDR2 from the germline V gene are LGHDT and YNNKEL (reference sequence). The CDR3 totals 11 residues. Trimming took 8 bases from V and 2 from J, leaving 6 bases between them. For the CDR3, the DNA is TGTGCCAGCGGAGGGAACTATGGCTACACCTTC. Its translation: CASGGNYGYTF.

In this sample, this clone turned up a few times. The chain links TRBV5-1 to TRBJ2-6, with D perhaps TRBD1 (6 bases). The germline V and J ends were trimmed by 4 bases and 4 bases, with 12 bases remaining between them. The CDR3 runs 15 residues. Germline lookup yields CDR1 SGHRS and CDR2 YFSETQ. The CDR3 reads CASSAQGSGANVLTF. In DNA form, the CDR3 reads TGCGCCAGCAGCGCACAGGGCTCAGGGGCCAACGTCCTGACTTTC.

CDR3 DNA sequence: TGCGCCAGCAGCCAAGATAAGCGGAGCACAGATACGCAGTATTTT. Translating it yields CASSQDKRSTDTQYF. This chain joins TRBV4-1 and TRBJ2-3; weak D call: TRBD2 (5 bases). The CDR3 is 15 residues long. Germline loops: CDR1 MGHRA, CDR2 YSYEKL. Trimming removed 0 bases from V and 0 bases from J, with 7 bases in between.

The CDR3 region is CASSPGQGGIGSNQPQHF. CDR3 nucleotide sequence: TGCGCCAGCAGCCCCGGACAGGGAGGCATAGGGAGCAATCAGCCCCAGCATTTT. The chain has TRBV4-1 and TRBJ1-5; 8 bases are a match to TRBD1. The CDR3 consists of 18 residues. V trimming: 4 bases; J trimming: 1 base; junction bases outside the gene matches: 12. CDR1 and CDR2 from the germline V gene are MGHRA and YSYEKL.

This clone was detected only a few times. Here the CDR3 reads CASSLPGGEQYF. The CDR3 region has the DNA TGTGCCAGCAGCCTTCCAGGGGGAGAGCAGTACTTC. The chain employs TRBV6-6 and TRBJ2-7, with 7 bases fitting TRBD1. Losses at the gene ends were 6 bases for V and 7 bases for J; bases not matched to a gene: 6. This CDR3 region has 12 residues. CDR1 is MNHNY, CDR2 SVGAGI, per germline (reference sequence).

The table lists this clone with a count of one. A read error may be the cause here, since a much bigger clone is one base away. Other DNA sequences in this sample translate to the same CDR3. V usage is TRBV9 and J usage is TRBJ2-2; 8 positions agree with TRBD2. The CDR3 has 15 residues. V shed 2 bases, J shed 3 bases, and the junction held 3 bases outside the gene matches. Germline V CDR1 and CDR2: SGDLS, YYNGEE. CDR3 coding DNA: TGTGCCAGCAGCGTTGGGACTAGTGACACCGGGGAGCTGTTTTTT. Translating it yields CASSVGTSDTGELFF.

This clone was seen only a few times. This CDR3 reads CASSEEGTSEGTQYF. The CDR3 region has the DNA TGTGCCAGCAGTGAAGAGGGGACTAGTGAAGGGACCCAGTACTTC. The chain links TRBV2 to TRBJ2-5; 8 bases are a match to TRBD2. The CDR3 has 15 residues. V lost 1 base to trimming and J lost 7 bases; unmatched junction nucleotides: 8. Germline CDR1 is SNHLY and CDR2 is FYNNEI. The full variable domain, its missing parts supplied by reference TRBV2 and TRBJ2-5, is EPEVTQTPSHQVTQMGQEVILRCVPISNHLYFYWYRQILGQKVEFLVSFYNNEISEKSEIFDDQFSVERPDGSNFTLKIRSTKLEDSAMYFCASSEEGTSEGTQYFGPGTRLLVL.

The CDR3 sequence is CASSLASGREAFF. The CDR3 DNA sequence: TGTGCCAGCAGCTTAGCGTCAGGGCGTGAAGCTTTCTTT. The chain recombines TRBV7-2 with TRBJ1-1; TRBD1 might be the D (5 bases). Germline V gives CDR1 SGHTA, CDR2 FQGNSA. This CDR3 contains 13 residues. The V gene lost 0 bases and the J gene lost 7 bases, with 9 bases spanning the gap.

The chain combines TRBV6-6 with TRBJ1-6; possible D gene TRBD1, 5 bases. V was clipped by 1 base and J by 7 bases, with 14 bases between them. The CDR3 contains 16 residues. The germline CDR1 and CDR2 sequences are MNHNY and SVGAGI (reference sequence). CDR3 sequence: CASSYWDRGGNSPLHF. The CDR3 coding sequence is TGTGCCAGCAGTTACTGGGACCGAGGAGGGAATTCACCCCTCCACTTT.

The chain joins TRBV29-1 to TRBJ2-3; TRBD2 matches at 7 bases. This CDR3 is built from 14 residues. Germline V gives CDR1 SQVTM, CDR2 ANQGSEA. The CDR3 is CSYTSGASTDTQYF. The CDR3 region has the DNA TGCAGTTACACGAGCGGGGCCAGCACAGATACGCAGTATTTT.

The genes are TRBV25-1 and TRBJ2-3; perhaps TRBD1 as D (6 bases). This CDR3 has 15 residues. V was clipped by 1 base and J by 5 bases, with 13 bases between them. The germline V gene encodes CDR1 MGHDK and CDR2 SYGVNS. CDR3 amino acids: CASSEFAGAVDTQYF. The CDR3 nucleotides are TGTGCCAGCAGTGAATTTGCAGGGGCCGTAGATACGCAGTATTTT.

The genes are TRBV21-1 and TRBJ2-7; the D call TRBD1 from the table was never checked on the DNA. TRBV21-1 constitutes a pseudogene. The CDR3 consists of 17 residues. The CDR3 sequence: CASSIGTGGIIDYEQYF. Written as DNA, the CDR3 is TGTGCCAGCAGCATTGGGACAGGGGGAATCATTGACTACGAGCAGTACTTC.

The J gene is TRBJ1-3, the V gene TRBV3-1 (or the pseudogene TRBV3-2); 9 bases map to TRBD1. The CDR3 consists of 17 residues. Germline CDR1 and CDR2: LGHDT and YNNKEL (reference sequence). Trimming took 4 bases from V and 3 from J; bases not matched to a gene: 10. For the CDR3, the DNA is TGTGCCAGCAGCCCCGACCCCACAGGGGGCATTGGAAACACCATATATTTT. This gives the protein CASSPDPTGGIGNTIYF.

CDR3 sequence (DNA): TGCAGCGTAACGGGACTAGCGGTAAGCTCCTACGAGCAGTACTTC. This translates into CSVTGLAVSSYEQYF. V is TRBV29-1 and J is TRBJ2-7, with 11 bases identical to TRBD2. Germline V gene lookup returns CDR1 SQVTM and CDR2 ANQGSEA. J lost 0 bases, V lost 6 bases, and 7 bases had no gene match. This CDR3 has 15 amino acids.

This chain uses TRBV4-1 with TRBJ1-1, with TRBD1 as a possible D gene (5 bases). Germline lookup yields CDR1 MGHRA and CDR2 YSYEKL. The CDR3 loop spans 14 amino acids. V was shortened by 3 bases and J by 1 base, with 9 bases between the two germline ends. The CDR3: CASSQVDRNTEAFF. The CDR3 coding sequence is TGCGCCAGCAGCCAGGTTGACAGGAACACTGAAGCTTTCTTT.

There are many counts of this clone. The V call is TRBV5-1, the J call TRBJ2-7; TRBD2 aligns across 12 bases. The V and J ends lost 0 bases and 5 bases, in that order; junction bases with no gene match: 12. Per germline, CDR1 SGHRS and CDR2 YFSETQ. This CDR3 has 18 residues. The CDR3 here is CASSLELAGGLGRNEQYF. The CDR3 DNA sequence: TGCGCCAGCAGCTTGGAACTAGCGGGAGGATTGGGTAGGAACGAGCAGTACTTC.

This rearrangement joins TRBV27 to TRBJ1-6; tentatively, D is TRBD1 (6 bases). Per the germline V gene, CDR1 is MNHEY and CDR2 is SMNVEV (reference sequence). The CDR3 contains 14 residues. The V end was cut by 2 bases, the J end by 10 bases, with 12 bases between. CDR3: CASSLNGGGSPLHF. The DNA for the CDR3 is TGTGCCAGCAGTTTAAACGGGGGGGGCTCACCCCTCCACTTT.

This chain links TRBV5-1 with TRBJ1-1; D is perhaps TRBD1 (6 bases). The germline gives CDR1 SGHRS, CDR2 YFSETQ. V was pared by 4 bases and J by 1 base, with 11 bases between. CDR3 length equals 14 residues. Written as DNA, the CDR3 is TGCGCCAGCAGCCGGGACACGGAGAACACTGAAGCTTTCTTT. Residues: CASSRDTENTEAFF.

V and J are TRBV6-2 or TRBV6-3 and TRBJ1-3; 9 positions match TRBD1. This CDR3 has 16 residues. V shed 6 bases, J shed 3 bases, and the junction held 9 bases outside the gene matches. CDR1 is MNHEY, CDR2 SVGEGT, per germline. The CDR3 here is CASSPTQGALGNTIYF. In DNA form, the CDR3 reads TGTGCCAGCAGCCCTACACAGGGGGCGCTTGGAAACACCATATATTTT.

V gene TRBV9 combines with J gene TRBJ2-7; 10 bases map to TRBD1. The junction had 5 bases not matched to a gene; V was cut back by 4 bases and J by 4 bases. CDR1 is SGDLS and CDR2 is YYNGEE in the germline V gene. There are 14 residues in the CDR3. The CDR3 loop is CASSTGTGDYEQYF. The CDR3 nucleotides are TGTGCCAGCAGCACCGGGACAGGGGATTACGAGCAGTACTTC. Full variable domain (remainder filled in from reference TRBV9 and TRBJ2-7): DSGVTQTPKHLITATGQRVTLRCSPRSGDLSVYWYQQSLDQGLQFLIQYYNGEERAKGNILERFSAQQFPDLHSELNLSSLELGDSALYFCASSTGTGDYEQYFGPGTRLTVT.